This T cell receptor beta chain comes out of a study of blood T cell repertoires in COVID-19. Whole-study context: Sample material is recorded as cDNA or gDNA derived from T cells, B-cell-depleted T cells, or PBMCs.

As handled by the study authors: Amplification with reference gene primers provided the estimates of nucleated cell counts. TCRdb keeps only in-frame clones here, not all; method: immunoSEQ multiplex PCR. That table supplies the V and J calls and clone size; D and trimming were determined from the DNA. The sample holds about 180,000 clones, approximately 80% seen once. Exposed study participants had met a COVID-19 case within 2 weeks before entry. Germline V gives CDR1 LNHDA, CDR2 SQIVND (reference sequence). The CDR3 covers 15 residues. The V gene lost 2 bases and the J gene lost 2 bases, with 7 bases spanning the gap.

Input material: PBMCs or T cells enriched from blood (not recorded which). The sequence was obtained from a man aged 60-69 years who had been exposed to COVID-19. V and J are TRBV19 and TRBJ2-6, with unresolved D. The CDR3 sequence: CASSIKTPGANVLTF. As DNA, the CDR3 is TGTGCCAGTAGTATAAAGACACCTGGGGCCAACGTCCTGACTTTC.